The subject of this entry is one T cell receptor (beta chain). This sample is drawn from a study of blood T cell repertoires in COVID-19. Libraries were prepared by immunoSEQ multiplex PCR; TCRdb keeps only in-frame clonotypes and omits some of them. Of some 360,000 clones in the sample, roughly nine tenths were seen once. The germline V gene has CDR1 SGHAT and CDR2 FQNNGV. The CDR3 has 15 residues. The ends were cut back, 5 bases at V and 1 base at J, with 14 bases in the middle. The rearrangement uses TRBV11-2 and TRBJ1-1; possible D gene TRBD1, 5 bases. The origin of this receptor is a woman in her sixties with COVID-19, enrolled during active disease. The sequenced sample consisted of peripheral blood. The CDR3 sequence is CASSTWMTENTEAFF. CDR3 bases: TGTGCCAGCAGCACGTGGATGACAGAGAACACTGAAGCTTTCTTT.